This TCR beta chain was captured in a study of shared clonotypes between healthy human individuals. Regarding the study as a whole: The expectation was that sequencing depth would affect clonotype sharing among donors. What limited the represented genetic and exposure-history diversity was the small number of donors. On the whole, naive subsets had larger estimated richness than memory subsets had.

Original data processing: ImmunoSEQ junction-only sequences lacked quality scores, so their filtering differed. The method was immunoSEQ multiplex PCR; TCRdb's version includes in-frame clones alone and lacks a portion of them. Clone size and the V and J calls come from that table; the DNA yielded D and trimming. The table lists around 600,000 clones, around 95% of them singletons. Concerning this clone itself: The antigen is not known.

The CDR3 loop spans 14 amino acids. V was pared by 6 bases and J by 1 base, with 12 bases between. The germline V gene encodes CDR1 MDHEN and CDR2 SYDVKM. The naive CD8 fraction comprised CD45RO-negative cells positively selected for CCR7 and excluded terminally differentiated effector memory CD45RA+ cells. The clonotype was recovered from a woman aged 25 to 39 in good health. The chain uses TRBV28 and TRBJ2-5, with a tentative D call TRBD1 (6 bases). Material: naive CD8+ T cells sorted from blood. CDR3 in amino acids: CASSPTGLQETQYF. The CDR3 nucleotides are TGTGCCAGCAGCCCAACAGGGCTCCAAGAGACCCAGTACTTC.